The 7 T cell receptor beta chains given below trace back to one sample, sequenced in a study of beta chain features in type 1 diabetes. Overall study results and limits: Moderate but significant shortening of TCRB CDR3s was recorded in all four CD4+ subsets from Type 1 diabetes patients.

These receptors are not linked to any known antigen. The entirety of the isolated RNA underwent reverse transcription, so expressed TCRB transcripts were sequenced. Clones were sequenced by immunoSEQ multiplex PCR, and TCRdb holds only the in-frame ones, with some missing. The sample has about 270,000 clones, roughly an eighth seen once; the top ten hold about 0.016%. The specimen was naive CD4+ T cells from blood. All receptors come from a man aged 25-45 years with type 1 diabetes.

This chain uses TRBV7-2 with TRBJ2-5; possible D gene TRBD1, 5 bases. Germline V gives CDR1 SGHTA, CDR2 FQGNSA. The CDR3 has 13 residues. Deletions cut 1 base from V and 5 bases from J, with 8 bases between. The CDR3, as DNA: TGTGCCAGCAGCTTAGTGGGGCAGGAGACCCAGTACTTC. This translates into CASSLVGQETQYF. Full variable domain (rest looked up from reference TRBV7-2 and TRBJ2-5): GAGVSQSPSNKVTEKGKDVELRCDPISGHTALYWYRQSLGQGLEFLIYFQGNSAPDKSGLPSDRFSAERTGGSVSTLTIQRTQQEDSAVYLCASSLVGQETQYFGPGTRLLVL.

This clone appeared a few times. V usage is TRBV19 and J usage is TRBJ1-1; TRBD1 agrees at 10 bases. Trimming took 5 bases from V and 6 from J; bases not matched to a gene: 9. CDR3 size: 15 residues. Per germline, CDR1 LNHDA and CDR2 SQIVND (reference sequence). CDR3 in amino acids: CASSPSRDRGPEAFF. The CDR3 nucleotides are TGTGCCAGTAGTCCGTCCCGGGACAGGGGCCCTGAAGCTTTCTTT. The complete variable domain, with remaining parts taken from reference TRBV19 and TRBJ1-1, reads DGGITQSPKYLFRKEGQNVTLSCEQNLNHDAMYWYRQDPGQGLRLIYYSQIVNDFQKGDIAEGYSVSREKKESFPLTVTSAQKNPTAFYLCASSPSRDRGPEAFFGQGTRLTVV.

The chain joins TRBV6-5 to TRBJ2-3; a possible D gene is TRBD1 (5 bases). There are 13 residues in the CDR3. Germline-derived CDR1 and CDR2 are MNHEY and SVGAGI. The V end lost 6 bases, the J end lost 0 bases, and 7 bases lay between the germline ends. CDR3 protein: CASSGHSTDTQYF. The DNA for the CDR3 is TGTGCCAGCAGCGGACACAGCACAGATACGCAGTATTTT.

Only a few counts were recorded for this clone. The chain has TRBV7-9 and TRBJ1-5, with D uncertain. The CDR3 runs to 13 residues. Between the trimmed V and J ends, which lost 5 bases and 4 bases, there was a span of 9 bases. Germline V gives CDR1 SEHNR, CDR2 FQNEAQ (reference sequence). CDR3 nucleotide sequence: TGTGCCAGCAGCCCCGGCGGGAATCAGCCCCAGCATTTT. It encodes CASSPGGNQPQHF.

The rearrangement uses TRBV11-3 and TRBJ2-1; D remains ambiguous. With 4 bases removed from V and 7 bases from J, the gap between germline ends came to 11 bases. Germline CDR1 and CDR2: SGHNT and YENEEA. The CDR3 spans 13 residues. The CDR3 nucleotides are TGTGCCAGCAGCTCCACTGATTATAATGAGCAGTTCTTC. The encoded protein is CASSSTDYNEQFF. Supplemented by reference TRBV11-3 and TRBJ2-1, the full variable domain reads EAGVVQSPRYKIIEKKQPVAFWCNPISGHNTLYWYLQNLGQGPELLIRYENEEAVDDSQLPKDRFSAERLKGVDSTLKIQPAELGDSAVYLCASSSTDYNEQFFGPGTRLTVL.

This clone was picked up a small number of times. Other nucleotide sequences from this sample produce the same CDR3. The CDR3 is CASSLDRGTEAFF. Written as DNA, the CDR3 is TGTGCCAGCAGCTTAGATCGGGGGACTGAAGCTTTCTTT. V is TRBV7-2 and J is TRBJ1-1; the D gene is possibly TRBD1 (5 bases). The CDR3 runs 13 residues. The germline V gene encodes CDR1 SGHTA and CDR2 FQGNSA. V gave up 1 base and J gave up 5 bases, with 8 bases separating them.

This chain links TRBV11-2 with TRBJ2-1, with TRBD2 matching over 8 bases. Germline assignment: CDR1 SGHAT and CDR2 FQNNGV. The CDR3 runs to 18 residues. Trimming at V came to 0 bases and at J to 3 bases, leaving 10 bases not matched to a gene. As DNA, the CDR3 is TGTGCCAGCAGCTTAGATAGGGCTAGCGGGTTAATCTACAATGAGCAGTTCTTC. Translating gives CASSLDRASGLIYNEQFF.